This paragraph covers one TCR beta chain sequence. Its antigen is undetermined. The data stem from a study of cytomegalovirus exposure and HLA in healthy donors. Study context: A later analysis reported the same platform for the roughly 110 validation repertoires and the roughly 630 first-cohort repertoires.

CDR1 and CDR2 (germline): MGHRA, YSYEKL. J gave up 4 bases and V 4 bases, and 10 bases lay outside the gene matches. The CDR3 totals 17 residues. Study results and caveats: The study listed approximately 160 cytomegalovirus-associated TCR beta chains. Subsequent analysis showed first-cohort TCR clusters tending to co-occur in 120 validation repertoires. Through in vitro validation, three CMV-associated chains were shown to be specific for CMV antigens.

Data came from immunoSEQ multiplex PCR; TCRdb stores just in-frame clones and leaves some out. The repertoire consists of approximately 150,000 clones, with roughly nine tenths occurring once and the leading ten covering over 2.5%. Sample: PBMCs. V and J are TRBV4-1 and TRBJ1-3, with TRBD1 identical over 10 bases. The receptor was derived from a woman aged 18-29 years in good health and CMV-seropositive. The CDR3 region is CASSRQGTGAGGNTIYF. The CDR3 nucleotides are TGCGCCAGCAGCCGACAGGGGACAGGGGCGGGCGGAAACACCATATATTTT.